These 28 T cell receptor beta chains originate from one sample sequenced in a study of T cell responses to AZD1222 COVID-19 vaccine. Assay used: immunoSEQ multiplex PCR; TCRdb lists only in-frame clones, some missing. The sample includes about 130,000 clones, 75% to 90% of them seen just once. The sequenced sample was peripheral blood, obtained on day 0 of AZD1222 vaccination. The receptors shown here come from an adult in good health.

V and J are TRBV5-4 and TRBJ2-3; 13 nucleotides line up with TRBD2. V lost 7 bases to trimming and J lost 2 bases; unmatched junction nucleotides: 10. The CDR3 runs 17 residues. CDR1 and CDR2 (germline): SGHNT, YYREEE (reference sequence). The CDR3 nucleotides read TGTGCCAGCGGTCCCGGAGGACTAGCGGGAGCCACAGATACGCAGTATTTT. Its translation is CASGPGGLAGATDTQYF. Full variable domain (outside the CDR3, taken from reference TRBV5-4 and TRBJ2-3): ETGVTQSPTHLIKTRGQQVTLRCSSQSGHNTVSWYQQALGQGPQFIFQYYREEENGRGNFPPRFSGLQFPNYSSELNVNALELDDSALYLCASGPGGLAGATDTQYFGPGTRLTVL.

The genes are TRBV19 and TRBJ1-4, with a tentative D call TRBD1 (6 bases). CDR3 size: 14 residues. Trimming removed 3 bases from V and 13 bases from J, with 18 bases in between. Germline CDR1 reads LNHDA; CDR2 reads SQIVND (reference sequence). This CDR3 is CASSIGGGLGLLFF. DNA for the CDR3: TGTGCCAGTAGTATTGGGGGGGGCCTAGGGTTACTGTTTTTT.

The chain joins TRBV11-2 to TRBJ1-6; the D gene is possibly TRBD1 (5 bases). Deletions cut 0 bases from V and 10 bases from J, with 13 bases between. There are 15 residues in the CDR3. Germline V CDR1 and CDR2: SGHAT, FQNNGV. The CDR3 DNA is TGTGCCAGCAGCTTAGACCTGGGAACAGGCTCACCCCTCCACTTT. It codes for CASSLDLGTGSPLHF.

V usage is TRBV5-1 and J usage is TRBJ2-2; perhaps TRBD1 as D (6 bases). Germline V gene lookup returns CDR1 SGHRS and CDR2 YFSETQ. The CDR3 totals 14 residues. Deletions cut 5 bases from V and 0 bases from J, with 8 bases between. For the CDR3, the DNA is TGCGCCAGCAGTGACAGGACGAACACCGGGGAGCTGTTTTTT. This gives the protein CASSDRTNTGELFF.

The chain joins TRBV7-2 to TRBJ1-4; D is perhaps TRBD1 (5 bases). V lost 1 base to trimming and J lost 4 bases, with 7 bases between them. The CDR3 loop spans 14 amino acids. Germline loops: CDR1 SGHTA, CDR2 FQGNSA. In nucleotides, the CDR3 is TGTGCCAGCAGCTTAGGGCAGGGTAATGAAAAACTGTTTTTT. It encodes CASSLGQGNEKLFF. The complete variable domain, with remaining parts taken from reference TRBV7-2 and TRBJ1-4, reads GAGVSQSPSNKVTEKGKDVELRCDPISGHTALYWYRQSLGQGLEFLIYFQGNSAPDKSGLPSDRFSAERTGGSVSTLTIQRTQQEDSAVYLCASSLGQGNEKLFFGSGTQLSVL.

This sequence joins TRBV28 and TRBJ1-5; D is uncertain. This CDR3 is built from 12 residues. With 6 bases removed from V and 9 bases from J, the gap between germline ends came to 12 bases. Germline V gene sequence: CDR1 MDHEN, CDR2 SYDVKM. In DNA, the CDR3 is TGTGCCAGCAGCCTCCAGCTTGGGCCCCAGCATTTT. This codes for CASSLQLGPQHF.

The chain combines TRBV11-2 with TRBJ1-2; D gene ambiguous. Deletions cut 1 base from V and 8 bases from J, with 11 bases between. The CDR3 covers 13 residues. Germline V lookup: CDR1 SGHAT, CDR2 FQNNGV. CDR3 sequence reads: CASSLVTGRGYTF. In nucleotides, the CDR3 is TGTGCCAGCAGCTTAGTTACTGGGAGAGGCTACACCTTC.

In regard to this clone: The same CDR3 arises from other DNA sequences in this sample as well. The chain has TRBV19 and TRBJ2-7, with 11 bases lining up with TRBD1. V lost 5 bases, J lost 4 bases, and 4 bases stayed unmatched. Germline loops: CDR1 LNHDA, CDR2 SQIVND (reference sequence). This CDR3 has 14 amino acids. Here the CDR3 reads CASSAGTGGYEQYF. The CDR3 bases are TGTGCCAGTAGTGCTGGGACAGGGGGATACGAGCAGTACTTC.

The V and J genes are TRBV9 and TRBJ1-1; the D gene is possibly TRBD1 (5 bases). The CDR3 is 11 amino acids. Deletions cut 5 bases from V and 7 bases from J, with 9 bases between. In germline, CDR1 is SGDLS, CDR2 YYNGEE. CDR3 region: CASSPGLEAFF. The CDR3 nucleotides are TGTGCCAGCAGTCCGGGACTTGAAGCTTTCTTT.

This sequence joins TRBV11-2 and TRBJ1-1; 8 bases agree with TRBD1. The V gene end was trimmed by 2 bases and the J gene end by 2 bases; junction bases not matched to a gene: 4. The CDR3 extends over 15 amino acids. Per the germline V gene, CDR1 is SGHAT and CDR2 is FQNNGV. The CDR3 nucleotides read TGTGCCAGCAGCTTACAAGGACAGGGAAACACTGAAGCTTTCTTT. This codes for CASSLQGQGNTEAFF.

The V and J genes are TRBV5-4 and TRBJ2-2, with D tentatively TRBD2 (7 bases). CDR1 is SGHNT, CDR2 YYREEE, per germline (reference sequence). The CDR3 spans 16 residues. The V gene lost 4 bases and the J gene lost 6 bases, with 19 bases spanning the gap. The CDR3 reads CASSVAGGPAAGELFF. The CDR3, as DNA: TGTGCCAGCAGCGTCGCCGGGGGGCCGGCCGCCGGGGAGCTGTTTTTT.

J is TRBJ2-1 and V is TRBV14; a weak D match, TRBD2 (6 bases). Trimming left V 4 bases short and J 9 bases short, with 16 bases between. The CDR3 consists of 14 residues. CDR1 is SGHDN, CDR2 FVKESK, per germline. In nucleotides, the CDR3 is TGTGCCAGCAGCCCTGACAAAAAGGGACTTGAGCAGTTCTTC. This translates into CASSPDKKGLEQFF.

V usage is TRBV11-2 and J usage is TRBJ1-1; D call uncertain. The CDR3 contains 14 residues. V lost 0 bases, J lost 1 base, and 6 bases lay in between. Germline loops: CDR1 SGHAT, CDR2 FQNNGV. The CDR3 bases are TGTGCCAGCAGCTTAGAGTTCCGGAACACTGAAGCTTTCTTT. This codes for CASSLEFRNTEAFF.

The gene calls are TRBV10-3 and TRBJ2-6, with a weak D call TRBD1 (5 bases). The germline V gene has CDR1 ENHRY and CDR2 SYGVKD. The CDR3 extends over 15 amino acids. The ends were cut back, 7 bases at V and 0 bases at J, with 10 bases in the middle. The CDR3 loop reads CAITQQASGANVLTF. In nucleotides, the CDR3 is TGTGCCATCACCCAACAGGCCTCTGGGGCCAACGTCCTGACTTTC.

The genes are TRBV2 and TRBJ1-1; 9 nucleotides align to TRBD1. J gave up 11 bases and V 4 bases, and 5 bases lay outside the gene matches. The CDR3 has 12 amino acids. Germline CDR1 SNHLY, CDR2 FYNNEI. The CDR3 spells CASSGQGGWAFF. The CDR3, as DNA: TGTGCCAGCAGTGGACAGGGGGGTTGGGCTTTCTTT.

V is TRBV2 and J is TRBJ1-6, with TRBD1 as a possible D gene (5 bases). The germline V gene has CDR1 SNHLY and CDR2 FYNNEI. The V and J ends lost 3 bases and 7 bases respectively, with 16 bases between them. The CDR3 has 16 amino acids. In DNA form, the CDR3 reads TGTGCCAGCAGTGACAGGGACCCAGGGAGGAATTCACCCCTCCACTTT. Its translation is CASSDRDPGRNSPLHF.

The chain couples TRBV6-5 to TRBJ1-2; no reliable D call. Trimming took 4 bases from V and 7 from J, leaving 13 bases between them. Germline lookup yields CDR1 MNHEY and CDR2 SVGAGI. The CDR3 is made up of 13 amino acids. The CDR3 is CASSWGQDVGYTF. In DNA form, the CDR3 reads TGTGCCAGCAGTTGGGGTCAGGATGTTGGCTACACCTTC.

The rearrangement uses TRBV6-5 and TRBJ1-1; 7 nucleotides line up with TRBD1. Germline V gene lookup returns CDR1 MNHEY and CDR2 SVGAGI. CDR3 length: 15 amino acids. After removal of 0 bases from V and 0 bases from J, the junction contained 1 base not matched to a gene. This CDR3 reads CASSYSTGLNTEAFF. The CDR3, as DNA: TGTGCCAGCAGTTACTCGACAGGGCTGAACACTGAAGCTTTCTTT.

The CDR3: CATSAIGYQPQHF. In nucleotides, the CDR3 is TGTGCCACCAGTGCGATAGGGTATCAGCCCCAGCATTTT. This chain uses TRBV24-1 with TRBJ1-5; no definite D call. CDR1 is KGHDR, CDR2 SFDVKD, per germline. The CDR3 covers 13 residues. Trimming took 5 bases from V and 5 from J, leaving 9 bases between them.

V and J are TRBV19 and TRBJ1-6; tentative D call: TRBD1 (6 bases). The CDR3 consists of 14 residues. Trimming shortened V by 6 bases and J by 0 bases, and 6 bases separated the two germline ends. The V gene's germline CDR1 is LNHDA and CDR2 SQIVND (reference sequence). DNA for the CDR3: TGTGCCAGTAGGGACAGCTCCTATAATTCACCCCTCCACTTT. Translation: CASRDSSYNSPLHF. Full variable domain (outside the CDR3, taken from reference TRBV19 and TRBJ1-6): DGGITQSPKYLFRKEGQNVTLSCEQNLNHDAMYWYRQDPGQGLRLIYYSQIVNDFQKGDIAEGYSVSREKKESFPLTVTSAQKNPTAFYLCASRDSSYNSPLHFGNGTRLTVT.

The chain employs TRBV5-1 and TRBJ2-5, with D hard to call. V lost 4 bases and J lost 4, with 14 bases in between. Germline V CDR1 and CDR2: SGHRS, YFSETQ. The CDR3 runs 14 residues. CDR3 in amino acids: CASSDPQGAETQYF. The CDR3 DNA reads TGCGCCAGCAGCGACCCACAAGGCGCAGAGACCCAGTACTTC.

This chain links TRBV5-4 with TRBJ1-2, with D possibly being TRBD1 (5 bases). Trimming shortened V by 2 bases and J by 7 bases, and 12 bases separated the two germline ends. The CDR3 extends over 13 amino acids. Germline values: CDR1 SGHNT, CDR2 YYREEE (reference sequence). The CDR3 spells CASSFFGGLGYTF. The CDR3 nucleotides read TGTGCCAGCAGCTTCTTCGGGGGACTTGGCTACACCTTC. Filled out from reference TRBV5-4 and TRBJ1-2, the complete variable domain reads ETGVTQSPTHLIKTRGQQVTLRCSSQSGHNTVSWYQQALGQGPQFIFQYYREEENGRGNFPPRFSGLQFPNYSSELNVNALELDDSALYLCASSFFGGLGYTFGSGTRLTVV.

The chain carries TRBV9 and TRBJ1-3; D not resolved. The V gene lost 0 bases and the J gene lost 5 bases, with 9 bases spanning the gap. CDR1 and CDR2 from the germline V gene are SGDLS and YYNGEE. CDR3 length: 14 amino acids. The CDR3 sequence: CASSVEPVRNTIYF. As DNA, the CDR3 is TGTGCCAGCAGCGTAGAGCCAGTCCGAAACACCATATATTTT.

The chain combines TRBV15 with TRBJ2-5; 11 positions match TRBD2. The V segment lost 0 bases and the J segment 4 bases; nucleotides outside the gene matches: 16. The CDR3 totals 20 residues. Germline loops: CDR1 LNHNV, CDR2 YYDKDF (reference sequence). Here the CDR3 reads CATSRDRSAVAGGPRETQYF. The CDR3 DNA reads TGTGCCACCAGCAGAGATCGGTCGGCGGTAGCGGGAGGGCCGAGAGAGACCCAGTACTTC. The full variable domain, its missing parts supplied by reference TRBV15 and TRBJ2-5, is DAMVIQNPRYQVTQFGKPVTLSCSQTLNHNVMYWYQQKSSQAPKLLFHYYDKDFNNEADTPDNFQSRRPNTSFCFLDIRSPGLGDTAMYLCATSRDRSAVAGGPRETQYFGPGTRLLVL.

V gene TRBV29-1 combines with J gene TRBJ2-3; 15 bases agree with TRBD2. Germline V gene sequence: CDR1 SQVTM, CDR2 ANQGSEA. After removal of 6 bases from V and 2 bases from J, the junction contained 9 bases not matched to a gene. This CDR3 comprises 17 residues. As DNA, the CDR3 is TGCAGCGTCCGAGGGGGACTAGCGGGGGGCTACACAGATACGCAGTATTTT. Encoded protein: CSVRGGLAGGYTDTQYF.

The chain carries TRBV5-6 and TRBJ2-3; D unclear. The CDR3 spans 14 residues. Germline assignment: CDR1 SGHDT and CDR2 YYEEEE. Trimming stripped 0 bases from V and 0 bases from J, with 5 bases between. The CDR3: CASSLVRSTDTQYF. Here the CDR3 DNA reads TGTGCCAGCAGCTTGGTTCGGAGCACAGATACGCAGTATTTT.

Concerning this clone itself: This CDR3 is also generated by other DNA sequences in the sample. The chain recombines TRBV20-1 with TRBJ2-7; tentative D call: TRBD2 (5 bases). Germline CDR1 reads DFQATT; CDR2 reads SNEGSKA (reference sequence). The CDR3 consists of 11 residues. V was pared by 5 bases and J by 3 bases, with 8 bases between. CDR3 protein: CSARAGYEQYF. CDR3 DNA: TGCAGTGCTCGTGCGGGCTACGAGCAGTACTTC.

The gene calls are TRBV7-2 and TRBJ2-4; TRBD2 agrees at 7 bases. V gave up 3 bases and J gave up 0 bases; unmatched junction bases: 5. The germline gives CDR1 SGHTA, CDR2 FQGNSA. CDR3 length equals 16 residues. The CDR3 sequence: CASSLLAELAKNIQYF. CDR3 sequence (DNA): TGTGCCAGCAGCTTGCTAGCGGAGCTAGCCAAAAACATTCAGTACTTC.